Shown below are 14 T cell receptor beta chains from a single sample sequenced in a study of blood T cell repertoires in COVID-19. Sequencing used immunoSEQ multiplex PCR; TCRdb keeps in-frame clones, though not all of them. The sample contains about 110,000 clones, about 75% of which appear only once. The sequenced material came from peripheral blood. The receptors stem from an elderly man with acute or convalescent COVID-19.

The chain links TRBV11-1 to TRBJ1-4, with D maybe TRBD1 (6 bases). Germline CDR1 reads SGHAT; CDR2 reads FQDESV (reference sequence). The CDR3 runs 13 residues. The ends were cut back, 2 bases at V and 8 bases at J, with 9 bases in the middle. The CDR3 reads CASSLTGSEKLFF. In DNA, the CDR3 is TGTGCCAGCAGCTTAACAGGGAGCGAAAAACTGTTTTTT.

This rearrangement joins TRBV19 to TRBJ1-2; D perhaps matches TRBD1 (5 bases). Trimming removed 0 bases at V and 1 base at J, with 21 bases between. Germline lookup yields CDR1 LNHDA and CDR2 SQIVND (reference sequence). The CDR3 loop spans 19 amino acids. The CDR3 region is CASSIDNIRRNRNNYGYTF. CDR3 coding DNA: TGTGCCAGTAGTATAGACAATATCCGCCGGAACAGGAATAACTATGGCTACACCTTC.

The chain has TRBV14 and TRBJ2-7; D possibly corresponds to TRBD1 (6 bases). Germline V CDR1 and CDR2: SGHDN, FVKESK. The CDR3 length is 14 residues. Trimming removed 4 bases at V and 3 bases at J, with 13 bases between. The DNA of the CDR3 is TGTGCCAGCAGCCCACAGGGTGGGAACTACGAGCAGTACTTC. It specifies CASSPQGGNYEQYF.

This clone was detected a few times. The genes are TRBV27 and TRBJ2-7; 7 nucleotides agree with TRBD1. Germline lookup yields CDR1 MNHEY and CDR2 SMNVEV (reference sequence). CDR3 size: 15 residues. V shed 6 bases and J 0 bases; nucleotides not matched to a gene: 8. CDR3 sequence: CASRDRYLTSYEQYF. CDR3 nucleotide sequence: TGTGCCAGCAGGGACAGGTACTTAACCTCCTACGAGCAGTACTTC.

The genes are TRBV28 and TRBJ1-5; D gene ambiguous. The CDR3 extends over 13 amino acids. Germline CDR1 reads MDHEN; CDR2 reads SYDVKM. V shed 5 bases and J shed 2 bases, with 7 bases lying between them. The CDR3 spells CASSVSGNQPQHF. CDR3 in DNA: TGTGCCAGCAGTGTTTCGGGCAATCAGCCCCAGCATTTT.

V gene TRBV7-2 combines with J gene TRBJ1-6, with D hard to call. Per the germline V gene, CDR1 is SGHTA and CDR2 is FQGNSA. V was shortened by 1 base and J by 5 bases, with 9 bases between the two germline ends. This CDR3 is 15 amino acids long. The CDR3 DNA sequence: TGTGCCAGCAGCTTAGTATCCAGTGATAATTCACCCCTCCACTTT. Translation: CASSLVSSDNSPLHF.

This sequence joins TRBV5-4 and TRBJ1-4; no reliable D call. Trimming took off 4 bases at V and 3 bases at J, with 13 bases between the two ends. Germline V gives CDR1 SGHNT, CDR2 YYREEE (reference sequence). The CDR3 runs to 15 residues. In DNA form, the CDR3 reads TGTGCCAGCAGCCAGCGGATCGGGTCTAATGAAAAACTGTTTTTT. It specifies CASSQRIGSNEKLFF.

The chain recombines TRBV7-2 with TRBJ2-7; D call uncertain. This CDR3 has 14 residues. Looked up from germline, CDR1 is SGHTA and CDR2 is FQGNSA. The V gene lost 5 bases and the J gene lost 5 bases, with 16 bases spanning the gap. The CDR3 region has the DNA TGTGCCAGCAGCAAAAATCGGGTGGCGGACGAGCAGTACTTC. This gives the protein CASSKNRVADEQYF. The full variable domain, rest sourced from reference TRBV7-2 and TRBJ2-7, is GAGVSQSPSNKVTEKGKDVELRCDPISGHTALYWYRQSLGQGLEFLIYFQGNSAPDKSGLPSDRFSAERTGGSVSTLTIQRTQQEDSAVYLCASSKNRVADEQYFGPGTRLTVT.

The chain's CDR3 is CASRPIPAGGSSYNEQFF. The CDR3 coding sequence is TGTGCAAGTCGCCCCATCCCTGCGGGGGGTAGCTCCTACAATGAGCAGTTCTTC. This chain links TRBV12-2 with TRBJ2-1; the table's D call, TRBD2, has no DNA check behind it. TRBV12-2 represents a pseudogene. The CDR3 length is 18 residues.

This clone has only a few counts. This chain joins TRBV4-1 and TRBJ2-1, with 11 bases matching TRBD1. Trimming removed 4 bases from V and 4 bases from J; junction bases left unmatched: 9. Germline V lookup: CDR1 MGHRA, CDR2 YSYEKL. There are 17 residues in the CDR3. CDR3 nucleotide sequence: TGCGCCAGCAGCCCATTGGTGGGACAGGGGGTTTACAATGAGCAGTTCTTC. This codes for CASSPLVGQGVYNEQFF.

The chain has TRBV5-1 and TRBJ1-2; a possible D gene is TRBD1 (5 bases). V was trimmed by 5 bases and J by 2 bases, leaving 13 bases between them. The germline CDR1 and CDR2 sequences are SGHRS and YFSETQ. The CDR3 sequence is 14 residues long. For the CDR3, the DNA is TGCGCCAGCAGACCCGGGACTTCGAACTATGGCTACACCTTC. Translating gives CASRPGTSNYGYTF.

This clone was seen a handful of times. The rearrangement uses TRBV5-5 and TRBJ2-1; TRBD2 matches at 7 bases. CDR1 is SGHKS and CDR2 is YYEKEE in the germline V gene (reference sequence). The junction had 3 bases not matched to a gene; V was cut back by 2 bases and J by 4 bases. The length of the CDR3 is 14 residues. The CDR3 here is CASSFQRGYNEQFF. CDR3 in DNA: TGTGCCAGCAGCTTCCAGCGGGGTTACAATGAGCAGTTCTTC.

The chain links TRBV2 to TRBJ1-2; D is unclear. This CDR3 has 13 residues. From germline, CDR1 is SNHLY and CDR2 FYNNEI. V dropped 4 bases and J dropped 3 bases, with 9 bases sitting between them. CDR3 in amino acids: CASSAEADYGYTF. For the CDR3, the DNA is TGTGCCAGCAGTGCGGAGGCGGACTATGGCTACACCTTC.

V and J are TRBV21-1 and TRBJ1-5. TRBV21-1 corresponds to a pseudogene. This CDR3 spans 12 amino acids. CDR3 protein: CASSKVCQPQHF. In DNA, the CDR3 is TGTGCCAGCAGCAAAGTCTGTCAGCCCCAGCATTTT.